The 21 T cell receptor beta chains listed next were all sequenced from one sample in a study of shared clonotypes between healthy human individuals (dated by TCRdb to 2018 to 2021). Library generation was performed with the immunoSEQ multiplex PCR assay. The immuneACCESS repertoire file appears here via TCRdb, limited to in-frame rearrangements. These files lack a portion of the clones; in checked studies, under half of the deficit traces to unresolved V genes, and the cause of the others is not known. Recorded for this sample are roughly 1 million clones; 78% of them occurred a single time. The ten most abundant clones make up 0.5% to 0.6% of the sample. Source material: memory CD4+ T cells from PBMCs. Per the publication, the cell subset or site label means: CD45RA-negative fraction. Receptor source: a man younger than 30 in good health. Some clones in this sample may be carry-over from other donors' samples.

V gene TRBV2 combines with J gene TRBJ2-7; D may match TRBD1 or TRBD2 (6 bases each). Germline V gene data show CDR1 as SNHLY and CDR2 as FYNNEI. Trimming stripped 6 bases from V and 2 bases from J, with 17 bases between. The CDR3 consists of 15 residues. DNA for the CDR3: TGTGCCAGCAGGACCTTTGCGGGACACCCCTACGAGCAGTACTTC. Translation: CASRTFAGHPYEQYF.

A word on this clone: The same CDR3 arises from other DNA sequences in this sample as well. The chain has TRBV5-4 and TRBJ2-2; D may be TRBD2 (5 bases). The V and J ends lost 0 bases and 1 base respectively, with 7 bases between them. Germline values: CDR1 SGHNT, CDR2 YYREEE (reference sequence). The CDR3 spans 15 residues. The CDR3 nucleotides read TGTGCCAGCAGCTTGGGTGGGAGGAACACCGGGGAGCTGTTTTTT. Protein product: CASSLGGRNTGELFF.

This clone has a single count. The chain is built from TRBV18 and TRBJ2-1; 9 bases are a match to TRBD1. In germline, CDR1 is KGHSH, CDR2 LQKENI. With 5 bases clipped from V and 0 bases from J, the junction kept 5 bases outside the gene matches. This CDR3 is 16 amino acids long. The CDR3 loop reads CASSSRQGDSYNEQFF. CDR3 DNA: TGTGCCAGCTCATCGAGACAGGGGGACTCCTACAATGAGCAGTTCTTC.

As regards this clone: The same CDR3 is also encoded by other DNA sequences in this sample. This chain connects TRBV5-1 to TRBJ2-7, with unresolved D. CDR3 size: 12 residues. Germline V gene sequence: CDR1 SGHRS, CDR2 YFSETQ. V lost 0 bases to trimming and J lost 5 bases, with 6 bases between them. CDR3 DNA: TGCGCCAGCAGCTTGGGGGAAGACGAGCAGTACTTC. It specifies CASSLGEDEQYF.

This clone was counted only a few times. The chain has TRBV28 and TRBJ2-1, with a tentative D call TRBD1 (7 bases). This CDR3 is 14 amino acids long. Germline V gene data show CDR1 as MDHEN and CDR2 as SYDVKM. V lost 10 bases and J 6 bases, leaving 19 bases between the germline ends. The CDR3 DNA reads as TGTGCCATCCTAGACAGGGACTCGGGCAATGAGCAGTTCTTC. This sequence encodes CAILDRDSGNEQFF.

V gene TRBV7-2 combines with J gene TRBJ1-5; 7 bases are shared with TRBD1. V lost 5 bases, J lost 7 bases, and 11 bases stayed unmatched. From germline, CDR1 is SGHTA and CDR2 FQGNSA. CDR3 length: 15 amino acids. The CDR3 DNA is TGTGCCAGCAGCCCGGAGACAGGGAGGACACAGCCCCAGCATTTT. This translates into CASSPETGRTQPQHF.

The rearrangement joins TRBV18 to TRBJ1-4; D not certain. The CDR3 loop spans 15 amino acids. CDR1 is KGHSH and CDR2 is LQKENI in the germline V gene. Trimming cost V 8 bases and J 3 bases, with 16 bases left between them. CDR3 in amino acids: CASRGTRSSNEKLFF. CDR3 bases: TGTGCCAGCCGAGGCACCCGCTCCTCTAATGAAAAACTGTTTTTT.

This clone has more than one count but fewer than ten. This chain connects TRBV11-2 to TRBJ2-1, with TRBD2 as a possible D gene (5 bases). The CDR3 has 16 amino acids. Germline CDR1 reads SGHAT; CDR2 reads FQNNGV. Deletions cut 1 base from V and 2 bases from J, with 12 bases between. CDR3 nucleotide sequence: TGTGCCAGCAGCTTAGGACTACGGTCCACCTACAATGAGCAGTTCTTC. Protein product: CASSLGLRSTYNEQFF.

The CDR3 DNA reads as TGTGCCAGCAGCACGGGACTAGCGGGAGTAGGGTACGAGCAGTACTTC. Protein product: CASSTGLAGVGYEQYF. This chain connects TRBV7-6 to TRBJ2-7; 14 bases fit TRBD2. From germline, CDR1 is SGHVS and CDR2 FNYEAQ. J was trimmed by 4 bases and V by 5 bases; bases with no gene match: 7. The CDR3 consists of 16 residues.

This sequence joins TRBV5-5 and TRBJ2-3, with D possibly matching TRBD1 (8 bases). Germline-derived CDR1 and CDR2 are SGHKS and YYEKEE (reference sequence). V was cut by 2 bases and J by 8 bases, with 18 bases left in between. The CDR3 is made up of 15 amino acids. This CDR3 is CASSFDDRGGGTQYF. The CDR3 DNA is TGTGCCAGCAGCTTTGATGACAGGGGCGGGGGTACGCAGTATTTT. The whole variable domain, filled in from reference TRBV5-5 and TRBJ2-3, reads DAGVTQSPTHLIKTRGQQVTLRCSPISGHKSVSWYQQVLGQGPQFIFQYYEKEERGRGNFPDRFSARQFPNYSSELNVNALLLGDSALYLCASSFDDRGGGTQYFGPGTRLTVL.

V and J are TRBV5-1 and TRBJ2-7, with a tentative D call TRBD1 (6 bases). This CDR3 comprises 15 residues. V gave up 3 bases and J gave up 3 bases, with 16 bases separating them. The V gene's germline CDR1 is SGHRS and CDR2 YFSETQ. CDR3 sequence: CASSWGTSPFYEQYF. CDR3 coding DNA: TGCGCCAGCAGCTGGGGGACAAGTCCGTTCTACGAGCAGTACTTC.

The rearrangement uses TRBV25-1 and TRBJ1-1; no reliable D call. Trimming took 3 bases from V and 1 from J, leaving 6 bases between them. Germline V gene sequence: CDR1 MGHDK, CDR2 SYGVNS. CDR3 size: 13 residues. The DNA of the CDR3 is TGTGCCAGCAGTGAGAAGACGAACACTGAAGCTTTCTTT. Its translation: CASSEKTNTEAFF.

This clone was observed once. CDR3 amino acids: CASSQPQTVYGYTF. In DNA, the CDR3 is TGTGCCAGCAGCCAACCCCAAACAGTCTATGGCTACACCTTC. The chain carries TRBV6-6 and TRBJ1-2; D gene ambiguous. V lost 6 bases, J lost 4 bases, and 15 bases lay in between. CDR3 size: 14 residues. The germline CDR1 and CDR2 sequences are MNHNY and SVGAGI (reference sequence).

A note on this clone: Other DNA sequences of this sample code for an identical CDR3. The V gene is TRBV5-6, the J gene TRBJ2-7; no definite D call. CDR3 length equals 12 residues. The germline V gene has CDR1 SGHDT and CDR2 YYEEEE. V was trimmed by 0 bases and J by 4 bases, leaving 5 bases between them. The CDR3 region is CASSLGGYEQYF. In DNA form, the CDR3 reads TGTGCCAGCAGCTTGGGCGGTTACGAGCAGTACTTC.

V is TRBV29-1 and J is TRBJ2-3; perhaps TRBD2 as D (5 bases). This CDR3 contains 15 residues. V was shortened by 2 bases and J by 6 bases, with 18 bases between the two germline ends. Germline V gene data show CDR1 as SQVTM and CDR2 as ANQGSEA. CDR3 sequence: CSVERQTLARDTQYF. CDR3 nucleotide sequence: TGCAGCGTTGAAAGGCAGACCCTAGCAAGGGATACGCAGTATTTT.

The genes are TRBV27 and TRBJ2-3, with 8 bases fitting TRBD2. Germline V gene sequence: CDR1 MNHEY, CDR2 SMNVEV (reference sequence). Unmatched junction bases numbered 6, after V lost 7 bases and J lost 3 bases. CDR3 length: 14 residues. The chain's CDR3 is CASKGGLVTDTQYF. In nucleotides, the CDR3 is TGTGCCAGCAAGGGGGGACTAGTGACAGATACGCAGTATTTT.

In the case of this clone: The sample holds other DNA sequences that translate to the same CDR3. This chain connects TRBV5-1 to TRBJ2-5; no clear D gene. Trimming stripped 4 bases from V and 0 bases from J, with 4 bases between. Germline V gives CDR1 SGHRS, CDR2 YFSETQ. This CDR3 is built from 12 residues. The CDR3 DNA sequence: TGCGCCAGCAGCCCCGACCAAGAGACCCAGTACTTC. It yields the protein CASSPDQETQYF. Full variable domain (missing parts from reference TRBV5-1 and TRBJ2-5): KAGVTQTPRYLIKTRGQQVTLSCSPISGHRSVSWYQQTPGQGLQFLFEYFSETQRNKGNFPGRFSGRQFSNSRSEMNVSTLELGDSALYLCASSPDQETQYFGPGTRLLVL.

This clone was recorded a few times. The rearrangement uses TRBV27 and TRBJ1-2, with 7 bases matching TRBD1. The ends lost 3 bases at V and 4 bases at J; junction bases unmatched: 5. The germline gives CDR1 MNHEY, CDR2 SMNVEV (reference sequence). This CDR3 contains 14 residues. CDR3 bases: TGTGCCAGCAGTTTCGGACAGGTTGGCTATGGCTACACCTTC. Protein product: CASSFGQVGYGYTF.

The V and J genes are TRBV5-1 and TRBJ2-7; 9 bases line up with TRBD2. The CDR3 runs to 14 residues. From germline, CDR1 is SGHRS and CDR2 YFSETQ. J was trimmed by 2 bases and V by 5 bases; bases with no gene match: 5. In DNA, the CDR3 is TGCGCCAGCAGAGCGGGGGGTTCCCCCTACGAGCAGTACTTC. Protein: CASRAGGSPYEQYF.

The chain uses TRBV10-3 and TRBJ2-5, with TRBD1 matching 9 bases. The CDR3 totals 18 residues. The junction had 14 bases not matched to a gene; V was cut back by 5 bases and J by 1 base. Germline CDR1 is ENHRY and CDR2 is SYGVKD. The CDR3 sequence: CAISPSQPGQGIQETQYF. The CDR3 coding sequence is TGTGCCATCAGTCCCAGTCAACCGGGACAGGGAATCCAAGAGACCCAGTACTTC.

This rearrangement joins TRBV2 to TRBJ2-1, with TRBD2 matching over 11 bases. Germline CDR1 reads SNHLY; CDR2 reads FYNNEI. The junction had 3 bases not matched to a gene; V was cut back by 4 bases and J by 4 bases. The CDR3 extends over 15 amino acids. Here the CDR3 reads CASSAGTSGYNEQFF. The CDR3 DNA is TGTGCCAGCAGTGCCGGGACTAGCGGTTACAATGAGCAGTTCTTC.